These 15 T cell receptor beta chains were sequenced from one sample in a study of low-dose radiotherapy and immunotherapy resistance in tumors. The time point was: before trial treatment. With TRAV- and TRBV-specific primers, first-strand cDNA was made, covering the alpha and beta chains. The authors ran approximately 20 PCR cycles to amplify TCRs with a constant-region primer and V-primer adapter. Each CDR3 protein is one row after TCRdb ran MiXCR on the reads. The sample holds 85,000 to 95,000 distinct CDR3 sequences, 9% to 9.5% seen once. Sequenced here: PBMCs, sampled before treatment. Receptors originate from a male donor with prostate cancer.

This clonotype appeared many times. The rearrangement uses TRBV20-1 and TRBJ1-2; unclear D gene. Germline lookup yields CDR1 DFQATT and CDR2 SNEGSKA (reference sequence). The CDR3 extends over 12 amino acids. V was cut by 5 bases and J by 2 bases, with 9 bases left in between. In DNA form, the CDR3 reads TGCAGTGCTCCCACAGAGAACTATGGCTACACCTTC. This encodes CSAPTENYGYTF.

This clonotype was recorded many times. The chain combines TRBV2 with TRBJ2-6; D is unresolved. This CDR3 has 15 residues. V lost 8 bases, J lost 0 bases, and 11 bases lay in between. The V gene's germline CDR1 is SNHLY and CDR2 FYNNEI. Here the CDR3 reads CASGKQTSGANVLTF. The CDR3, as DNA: TGTGCCAGCGGCAAACAAACCTCTGGGGCCAACGTCCTGACTTTC.

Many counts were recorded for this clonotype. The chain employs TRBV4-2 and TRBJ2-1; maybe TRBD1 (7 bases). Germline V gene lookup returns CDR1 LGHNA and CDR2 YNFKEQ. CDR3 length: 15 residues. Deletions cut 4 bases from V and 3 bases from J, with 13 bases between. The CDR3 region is CASSRGGTDYNEQFF. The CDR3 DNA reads TGTGCCAGCAGCCGCGGCGGGACAGACTACAATGAGCAGTTCTTC.

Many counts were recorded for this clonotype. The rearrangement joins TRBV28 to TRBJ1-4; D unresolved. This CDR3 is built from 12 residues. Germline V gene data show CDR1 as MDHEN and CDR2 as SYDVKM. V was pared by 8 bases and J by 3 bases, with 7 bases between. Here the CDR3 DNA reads TGTGCCAGCTCGGCAGCTAATGAAAAACTGTTTTTT. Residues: CASSAANEKLFF.

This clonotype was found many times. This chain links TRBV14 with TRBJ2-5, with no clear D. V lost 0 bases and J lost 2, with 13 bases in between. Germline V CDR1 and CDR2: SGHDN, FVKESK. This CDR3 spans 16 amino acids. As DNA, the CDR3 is TGTGCCAGCAGCCAAGACCGAGTCTCTATACAAGAGACCCAGTACTTC. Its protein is CASSQDRVSIQETQYF.

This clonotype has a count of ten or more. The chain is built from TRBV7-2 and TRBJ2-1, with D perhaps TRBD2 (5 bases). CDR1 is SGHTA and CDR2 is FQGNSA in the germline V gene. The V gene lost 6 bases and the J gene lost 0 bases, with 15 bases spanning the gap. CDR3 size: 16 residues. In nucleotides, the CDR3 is TGTGCCAGCAGTAAAACAGCGGATAGCTCCTACAATGAGCAGTTCTTC. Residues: CASSKTADSSYNEQFF.

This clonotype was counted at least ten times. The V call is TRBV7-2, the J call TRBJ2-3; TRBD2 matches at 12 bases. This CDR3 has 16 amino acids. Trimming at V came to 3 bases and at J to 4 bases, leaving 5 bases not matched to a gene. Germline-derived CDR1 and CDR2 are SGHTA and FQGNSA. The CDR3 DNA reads TGTGCCAGCAGCTTGACTAGCGGGAGTTACCCAGATACGCAGTATTTT. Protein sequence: CASSLTSGSYPDTQYF.

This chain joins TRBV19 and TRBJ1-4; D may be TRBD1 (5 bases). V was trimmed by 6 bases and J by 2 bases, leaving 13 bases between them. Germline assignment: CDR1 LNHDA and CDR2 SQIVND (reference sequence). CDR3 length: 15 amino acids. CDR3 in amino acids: CASRQTEGTNEKLFF. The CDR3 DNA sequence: TGTGCCAGTAGACAGACGGAGGGGACTAATGAAAAACTGTTTTTT.

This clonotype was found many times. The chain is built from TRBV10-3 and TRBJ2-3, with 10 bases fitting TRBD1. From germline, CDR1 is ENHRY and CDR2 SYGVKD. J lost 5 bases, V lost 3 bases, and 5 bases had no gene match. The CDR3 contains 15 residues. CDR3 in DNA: TGTGCCATCAGTGACGACAGGGGGCTGGGAGATACGCAGTATTTT. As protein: CAISDDRGLGDTQYF.

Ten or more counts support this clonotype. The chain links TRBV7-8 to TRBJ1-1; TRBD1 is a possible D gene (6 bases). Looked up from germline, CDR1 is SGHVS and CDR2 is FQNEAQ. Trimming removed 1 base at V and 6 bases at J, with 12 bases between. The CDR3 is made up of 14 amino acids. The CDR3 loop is CASSLEGVNPEAFF. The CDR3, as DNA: TGTGCCAGCAGCTTAGAGGGGGTCAACCCTGAAGCTTTCTTT.

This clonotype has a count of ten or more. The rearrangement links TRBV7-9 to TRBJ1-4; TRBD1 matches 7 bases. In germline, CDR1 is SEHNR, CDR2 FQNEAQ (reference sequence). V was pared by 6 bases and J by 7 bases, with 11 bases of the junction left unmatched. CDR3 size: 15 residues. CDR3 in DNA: TGTGCCAGCAGTCGCGACAGGGCTCGAAGTGAAAAACTGTTTTTT. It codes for CASSRDRARSEKLFF.

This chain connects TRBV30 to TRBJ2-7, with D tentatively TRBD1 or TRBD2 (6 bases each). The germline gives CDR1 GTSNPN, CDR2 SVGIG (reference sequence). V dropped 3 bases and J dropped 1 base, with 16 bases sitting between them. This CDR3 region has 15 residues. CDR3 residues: CAWSPRGALSYEQYF. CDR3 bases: TGTGCCTGGAGCCCGAGGGGGGCTTTATCCTACGAGCAGTACTTC.

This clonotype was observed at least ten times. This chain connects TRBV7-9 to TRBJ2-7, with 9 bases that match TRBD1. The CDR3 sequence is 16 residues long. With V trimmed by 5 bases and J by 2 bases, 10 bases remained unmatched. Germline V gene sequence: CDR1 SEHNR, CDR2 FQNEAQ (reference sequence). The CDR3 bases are TGTGCCAGCAGCCTAGGTACGGGACAGGGAACCTACGAGCAGTACTTC. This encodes CASSLGTGQGTYEQYF.

The CDR3 reads CASSHGTASGTQYF. In nucleotides, the CDR3 is TGTGCCAGCAGTCACGGGACCGCCTCAGGGACCCAGTACTTC. The chain has TRBV6-1 and TRBJ2-5; tentatively, D is TRBD1 or TRBD2 (5 bases each). Germline-derived CDR1 and CDR2 are MNHNS and SASEGT. This CDR3 comprises 14 residues. Trimming shortened V by 5 bases and J by 7 bases, and 17 bases separated the two germline ends.

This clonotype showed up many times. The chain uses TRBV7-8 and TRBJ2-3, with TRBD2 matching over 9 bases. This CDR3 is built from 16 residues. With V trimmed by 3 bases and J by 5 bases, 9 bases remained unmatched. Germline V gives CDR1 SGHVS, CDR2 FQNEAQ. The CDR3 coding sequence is TGTGCCAGCAGCTTCGAAGGGTCAGCGGGAGGAGATACGCAGTATTTT. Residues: CASSFEGSAGGDTQYF. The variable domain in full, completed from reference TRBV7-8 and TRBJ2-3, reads GAGVSQSPRYKVAKRGQDVALRCDPISGHVSLFWYQQALGQGPEFLTYFQNEAQLDKSGLPSDRFFAERPEGSVSTLKIQRTQQEDSAVYLCASSFEGSAGGDTQYFGPGTRLTVL.